This TCR beta chain was identified in a study of blood T cell repertoires in COVID-19. For the study at large: The United States, Italy and Spain provided the acute and convalescent COVID-19 samples. In each case, the material was cDNA or gDNA derived from T cells, B-cell-depleted T cells, or PBMCs.

Original processing notes: Estimates of nucleated cell counts were drawn from the amplification of reference gene primers. Measured with immunoSEQ multiplex PCR; TCRdb has only the in-frame clones, and not every one. V and J calls and clone size are copied from that table; D and trimming were computed from the DNA. The table shows about 210,000 clones, with about 88% occurring only once. V lost 5 bases and J lost 4; bases outside the gene matches: 11. CDR3 size: 16 residues. In germline, CDR1 is WNHNN, CDR2 SYGVQD (reference sequence). Sequenced input: peripheral blood. This sequence joins TRBV10-1 and TRBJ2-7; 10 bases match TRBD2. The clonotype comes from a woman aged 40 to 50 with acute or convalescent COVID-19. DNA for the CDR3: TGCGCCAGCAGTCACAGCGGGGGGGCCGCGTTGTACGAGCAGTACGTC. This sequence encodes CASSHSGGAALYEQYV.